Reported below is one T cell receptor (beta chain). These data belong to a study of T cell changes during pregnancy in multiple sclerosis. CDR1 is MDHEN and CDR2 is SYDVKM in the germline V gene. This CDR3 comprises 15 residues. V lost 2 bases and J lost 3; bases outside the gene matches: 5. Method: immunoSEQ multiplex PCR; TCRdb's copy keeps in-frame clones and lacks some. The sample carries some 80,000 clones, 90% to 95% recorded once. The receptor's source is a female donor with multiple sclerosis, enrolled in a pregnancy study. Source: peripheral blood, taken in the second trimester of pregnancy. The chain joins TRBV28 to TRBJ1-2, with 8 positions matching TRBD1. CDR3 sequence (DNA): TGTGCCAGCAGTTTACATGACAGGGGTCACTATGGCTACACCTTC. It translates to CASSLHDRGHYGYTF.